Below are 25 T cell receptor beta chains sequenced from a single sample in a study of CD8+ T cells in alopecia areata. Indicated treatment: oral pan-JAK inhibitor, 5-10 mg twice daily. RNA, once extracted, was reverse transcribed into cDNA for use as the sequencing template. TCRdb's copy holds only in-frame clones and misses some; the assay was immunoSEQ multiplex PCR. This table holds 200,000 or so clones, about three fifths found once. Sequencing was performed on CD4+ T cells sorted from blood, taken at week 24, from a patient treated with tofacitinib. The receptors were sampled from a human donor with alopecia areata.

DNA for the CDR3: TGTGCCAGCAGCCAGGGAATGGATTCACCCCTCCACTTT. Protein product: CASSQGMDSPLHF. The gene calls are TRBV14 and TRBJ1-6; unclear D gene. Germline values: CDR1 SGHDN, CDR2 FVKESK. The V end was cut by 3 bases, the J end by 8 bases, with 8 bases between. The CDR3 contains 13 residues.

This clone has just one count. This chain links TRBV7-2 with TRBJ2-6; D gene uncertain. CDR3 length: 14 residues. Looked up from germline, CDR1 is SGHTA and CDR2 is FQGNSA. V was clipped by 2 bases and J by 2 bases, with 4 bases between them. The CDR3 loop is CASSLRPGANVLTF. The CDR3 DNA reads TGTGCCAGCAGCTTAAGACCTGGGGCCAACGTCCTGACTTTC. The full variable domain, rest sourced from reference TRBV7-2 and TRBJ2-6, is GAGVSQSPSNKVTEKGKDVELRCDPISGHTALYWYRQSLGQGLEFLIYFQGNSAPDKSGLPSDRFSAERTGGSVSTLTIQRTQQEDSAVYLCASSLRPGANVLTFGAGSRLTVL.

This clone was detected ten times or more. The chain uses TRBV29-1 and TRBJ2-1; 7 nucleotides agree with TRBD1. This CDR3 comprises 13 residues. CDR1 SQVTM and CDR2 ANQGSEA come from the germline V gene. V lost 4 bases to trimming and J lost 7 bases; unmatched junction nucleotides: 7. The CDR3 DNA reads as TGCAGCGTTGGACAGGGATTTCAAAATGAGCAGTTCTTC. It codes for CSVGQGFQNEQFF.

The chain couples TRBV4-3 to TRBJ2-6; D is unclear. The CDR3 is made up of 15 amino acids. The germline gives CDR1 LGHNA, CDR2 YSLEER. V lost 2 bases, J lost 0 bases, and 5 bases lay in between. The CDR3 coding sequence is TGCGCCAGCAGCCAACAAAGCTCTGGGGCCAACGTCCTGACTTTC. It translates to CASSQQSSGANVLTF.

This rearrangement joins TRBV5-1 to TRBJ2-7; D is ambiguous. Trimming removed 5 bases at V and 2 bases at J, with 11 bases between. The germline CDR1 and CDR2 sequences are SGHRS and YFSETQ. This CDR3 has 13 amino acids. The CDR3 is CASRGAMTYEQYF. Here the CDR3 DNA reads TGCGCCAGCAGAGGCGCGATGACCTACGAGCAGTACTTC.

The CDR3 loop is CASARSVDTQYF. The CDR3 DNA is TGTGCCAGCGCGCGGAGTGTGGATACGCAGTATTTT. V usage is TRBV2 and J usage is TRBJ2-3; D is ambiguous. The CDR3 has 12 residues. V shed 8 bases and J shed 6 bases, with 12 bases lying between them. Per the germline V gene, CDR1 is SNHLY and CDR2 is FYNNEI.

The rearrangement uses TRBV27 and TRBJ2-1; 9 bases match TRBD2. V gave up 6 bases and J gave up 3 bases; unmatched junction bases: 6. Per the germline V gene, CDR1 is MNHEY and CDR2 is SMNVEV (reference sequence). The CDR3 runs to 15 residues. This CDR3 is CASSPSSGNYNEQFF. The CDR3 bases are TGTGCCAGCAGCCCCTCTAGCGGGAACTACAATGAGCAGTTCTTC.

V usage is TRBV30 and J usage is TRBJ2-3; 9 bases fit TRBD2. The CDR3 contains 14 residues. Germline loops: CDR1 GTSNPN, CDR2 SVGIG (reference sequence). Unmatched junction bases numbered 2, after V lost 0 bases and J lost 4 bases. The CDR3 spells CAWSVAGGADTQYF. DNA for the CDR3: TGTGCCTGGAGTGTAGCGGGAGGTGCAGATACGCAGTATTTT.

The chain recombines TRBV18 with TRBJ2-5; 10 bases map to TRBD1. This CDR3 has 15 residues. Germline V gene data show CDR1 as KGHSH and CDR2 as LQKENI. Trimming took 3 bases from V and 5 from J; bases not matched to a gene: 6. DNA of the CDR3: TGTGCCAGCTCACCCGGGACAGGGGCAGGGGAGACCCAGTACTTC. Translating it yields CASSPGTGAGETQYF.

This sequence joins TRBV5-1 and TRBJ1-5, with 10 bases that match TRBD1. CDR1 is SGHRS and CDR2 is YFSETQ in the germline V gene. J gave up 5 bases and V 5 bases, and 7 bases lay outside the gene matches. This CDR3 comprises 15 residues. The chain's CDR3 is CASSPGTGEDQPQHF. CDR3 nucleotides: TGCGCCAGCAGTCCCGGGACAGGGGAAGATCAGCCCCAGCATTTT.

The chain joins TRBV29-1 to TRBJ1-2; the match to TRBD1 covers 7 bases. The CDR3 extends over 11 amino acids. The germline gives CDR1 SQVTM, CDR2 ANQGSEA. V was pared by 3 bases and J by 5 bases, with 0 bases of the junction left unmatched. The CDR3, as DNA: TGCAGCGTTGAGACAGGGTATGGCTACACCTTC. Protein product: CSVETGYGYTF.

The CDR3 loop reads CASSVAPAGTGGHSPLHF. The DNA for the CDR3 is TGTGCCAGCAGCGTAGCCCCCGCCGGGACAGGGGGCCATTCACCCCTCCACTTT. This sequence joins TRBV9 and TRBJ1-6, with TRBD1 matching over 12 bases. J was trimmed by 8 bases and V by 0 bases; bases with no gene match: 9. The CDR3 has 18 amino acids. CDR1 SGDLS and CDR2 YYNGEE come from the germline V gene.

The rearrangement joins TRBV7-9 to TRBJ2-3; TRBD1 matches 7 bases. V trimming: 4 bases; J trimming: 0 bases; junction bases outside the gene matches: 13. CDR1 is SEHNR, CDR2 FQNEAQ, per germline (reference sequence). The CDR3 extends over 18 amino acids. This chain's CDR3 is CASSWRRGRGPSTDTQYF. CDR3 sequence (DNA): TGTGCCAGCAGCTGGAGACGGGGAAGGGGGCCTAGCACAGATACGCAGTATTTT.

The rearrangement uses TRBV29-1 and TRBJ2-5, with 7 bases that match TRBD1. From germline, CDR1 is SQVTM and CDR2 ANQGSEA. CDR3 size: 12 residues. The V and J ends lost 3 bases and 4 bases, in that order; junction bases with no gene match: 2. The CDR3 nucleotides read TGCAGCGTTGAGTGGGACAGAGAGACCCAGTACTTC. Amino acid sequence: CSVEWDRETQYF.

The J gene is TRBJ2-1, the V gene TRBV19; 12 nucleotides agree with TRBD2. Germline V CDR1 and CDR2: LNHDA, SQIVND (reference sequence). This CDR3 region has 17 residues. Trimming removed 7 bases from V and 6 bases from J; junction bases left unmatched: 13. The chain's CDR3 is CASTHSSLAGGPNEQFF. The DNA of the CDR3 is TGTGCCAGTACCCATTCTTCTCTAGCGGGAGGGCCCAATGAGCAGTTCTTC.

V and J are TRBV18 and TRBJ2-3, with TRBD1 matching 7 bases. Germline V lookup: CDR1 KGHSH, CDR2 LQKENI. The CDR3 has 16 residues. Trimming at V came to 5 bases and at J to 3 bases, leaving 11 bases not matched to a gene. DNA for the CDR3: TGTGCCAGCTCATCTTATGAGGGGGCTAGGACAGATACGCAGTATTTT. Translating gives CASSSYEGARTDTQYF.

The V and J genes are TRBV5-5 and TRBJ1-2; no clear D gene. Trimming removed 4 bases at V and 4 bases at J, with 8 bases between. From germline, CDR1 is SGHKS and CDR2 YYEKEE (reference sequence). This CDR3 has 12 residues. The CDR3 sequence: CASSTDRYGYTF. The CDR3 DNA sequence: TGTGCCAGCAGCACGGACCGCTATGGCTACACCTTC. Together with reference TRBV5-5 and TRBJ1-2, the CDR3 gives the full variable domain: DAGVTQSPTHLIKTRGQQVTLRCSPISGHKSVSWYQQVLGQGPQFIFQYYEKEERGRGNFPDRFSARQFPNYSSELNVNALLLGDSALYLCASSTDRYGYTFGSGTRLTVV.

This clone occurred a few times. The rearrangement uses TRBV30 and TRBJ2-7; possible D gene TRBD2, 5 bases. Per the germline V gene, CDR1 is GTSNPN and CDR2 is SVGIG (reference sequence). The CDR3 has 12 amino acids. The V end was cut by 1 base, the J end by 4 bases, with 8 bases between. The CDR3 region is CAWSAGSYEQYF. In DNA form, the CDR3 reads TGTGCCTGGAGTGCGGGGAGTTACGAGCAGTACTTC.

The V and J genes are TRBV18 and TRBJ2-1; no definite D call. V dropped 5 bases and J dropped 0 bases, with 17 bases sitting between them. This CDR3 contains 17 residues. Germline CDR1 is KGHSH and CDR2 is LQKENI. The CDR3 DNA reads TGTGCCAGCTCAACCTCTCGGCAGCAGAGCTCCTACAATGAGCAGTTCTTC. It encodes CASSTSRQQSSYNEQFF.

The rearrangement uses TRBV7-9 and TRBJ2-7; 7 bases are a match to TRBD2. V trimming: 5 bases; J trimming: 5 bases; junction bases outside the gene matches: 6. This CDR3 comprises 13 residues. Germline-derived CDR1 and CDR2 are SEHNR and FQNEAQ (reference sequence). The CDR3 loop is CASSQGLGHEQYF. The CDR3 DNA follows: TGTGCCAGCAGCCAAGGACTAGGTCACGAGCAGTACTTC.

This clone was counted a few times. The rearrangement links TRBV29-1 to TRBJ2-5; D is possibly TRBD1 (7 bases). The length of the CDR3 is 15 residues. V was pared by 4 bases and J by 6 bases, with 21 bases between. Looked up from germline, CDR1 is SQVTM and CDR2 is ANQGSEA. CDR3 region: CSVARDSRDFKTQYF. For the CDR3, the DNA is TGCAGCGTTGCCCGGGACAGCCGGGACTTTAAGACCCAGTACTTC.

This clone was detected a few times. This sample includes further DNA sequences coding for the same CDR3. The CDR3: CASREDRDEQYF. The CDR3 bases are TGTGCCAGCAGAGAAGACCGAGACGAGCAGTACTTC. The gene calls are TRBV28 and TRBJ2-7; no clear D gene. Germline lookup yields CDR1 MDHEN and CDR2 SYDVKM. V lost 6 bases, J lost 5 bases, and 11 bases lay in between. CDR3 length equals 12 residues.

This chain connects TRBV29-1 to TRBJ2-3; 9 bases line up with TRBD1. V trimming: 5 bases; J trimming: 5 bases; junction bases outside the gene matches: 14. CDR1 and CDR2 (germline): SQVTM, ANQGSEA. The CDR3 is 16 residues long. Here the CDR3 DNA reads TGCAGCGTTCACGAAAATAACAGGGGGCGCGTAGATACGCAGTATTTT. It translates to CSVHENNRGRVDTQYF.

CDR3 sequence: CAWSVINRQGLYGEQYF. The CDR3 DNA is TGTGCCTGGAGTGTAATCAACCGGCAGGGGCTGTACGGCGAGCAGTACTTC. J is TRBJ2-5 and V is TRBV30; D is perhaps TRBD1 (6 bases). Matching the DNA end better, TRBJ2-7 makes the J call doubtful. The CDR3 is 17 residues long. Germline values: CDR1 GTSNPN, CDR2 SVGIG (reference sequence).

With respect to this clone: The same CDR3 is also encoded by other DNA sequences in this sample. This rearrangement joins TRBV18 to TRBJ2-5; 8 bases map to TRBD2. The CDR3 totals 14 residues. The germline V gene has CDR1 KGHSH and CDR2 LQKENI. Trimming cost V 3 bases and J 0 bases; bases outside gene matches: 0. DNA for the CDR3: TGTGCCAGCTCACCGCGGGGGGACCAAGAGACCCAGTACTTC. Its translation is CASSPRGDQETQYF.